This T cell receptor beta chain was documented in a study of blood T cell repertoires in COVID-19. Overall study: T cells, B-cell-depleted T cells, or PBMCs supplied cDNA or gDNA.

The germline V and J ends were trimmed by 2 bases and 5 bases, with 5 bases remaining between them. This CDR3 comprises 13 residues. The germline V gene encodes CDR1 SGDLS and CDR2 YYNGEE. Methods used by the authors: The authors estimated nucleated cell counts from reference gene primer amplification. The table came from immunoSEQ multiplex PCR; TCRdb's copy has only in-frame clones and leaves some out. V, J and clone size were drawn from that table, and D and trimming were deduced from the DNA. The sample yields about 310,000 clones, around 87% seen once. The sequence derives from a man aged 50 to 59 with active or convalescent COVID-19. The chain employs TRBV9 and TRBJ1-6; no clear D. Sequenced: peripheral blood. In DNA form, the CDR3 reads TGTGCCAGCAGCGTGAGGAATAATTCACCCCTCCACTTT. Its protein is CASSVRNNSPLHF. Using reference TRBV9 and TRBJ1-6 for the parts outside the CDR3, the full variable domain is DSGVTQTPKHLITATGQRVTLRCSPRSGDLSVYWYQQSLDQGLQFLIQYYNGEERAKGNILERFSAQQFPDLHSELNLSSLELGDSALYFCASSVRNNSPLHFGNGTRLTVT.